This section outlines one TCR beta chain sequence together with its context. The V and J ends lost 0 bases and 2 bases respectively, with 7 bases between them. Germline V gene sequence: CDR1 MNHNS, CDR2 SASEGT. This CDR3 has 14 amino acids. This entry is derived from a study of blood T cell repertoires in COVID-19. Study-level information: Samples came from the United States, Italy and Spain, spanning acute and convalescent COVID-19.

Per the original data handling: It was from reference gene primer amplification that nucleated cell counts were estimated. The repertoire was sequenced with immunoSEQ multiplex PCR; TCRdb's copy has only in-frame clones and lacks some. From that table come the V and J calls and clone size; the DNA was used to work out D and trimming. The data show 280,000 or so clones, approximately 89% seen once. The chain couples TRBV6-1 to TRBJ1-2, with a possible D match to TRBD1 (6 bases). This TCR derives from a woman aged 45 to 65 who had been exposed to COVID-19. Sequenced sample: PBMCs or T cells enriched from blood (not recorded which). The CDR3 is CASSEARGNYGYTF. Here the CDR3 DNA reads TGTGCCAGCAGTGAAGCAAGGGGGAACTATGGCTACACCTTC.